Listed here are 21 T cell receptor beta chains from one sample, sequenced in a study of blood T cells in healthy people across ages. Primed by a sample-barcoded 5' primer and a J-beta primer mix, a second PCR proceeded for about 7 to 11 cycles. A single record per CDR3 protein comes from TCRdb applying MiXCR to the 5' RACE reads. The sample contains some 760,000 distinct CDR3 sequences, approximately 25% of which appear only once. In addition, the sample was reused for a study of T cells of mothers and their children.

The specimen sequenced was blood. The receptors originated from a boy aged 5-17 years in good health.

The table lists this clonotype with a few counts. The chain employs TRBV7-8 and TRBJ2-5; D is ambiguous. Germline V lookup: CDR1 SGHVS, CDR2 FQNEAQ. The ends were cut back, 7 bases at V and 5 bases at J, with 14 bases in the middle. This CDR3 region has 13 residues. The CDR3 is CASNWVLGETQYF. The CDR3 DNA reads as TGTGCCAGCAATTGGGTGTTGGGGGAGACCCAGTACTTC. Drawing the rest from reference TRBV7-8 and TRBJ2-5, the complete variable domain is GAGVSQSPRYKVAKRGQDVALRCDPISGHVSLFWYQQALGQGPEFLTYFQNEAQLDKSGLPSDRFFAERPEGSVSTLKIQRTQQEDSAVYLCASNWVLGETQYFGPGTRLLVL.

A few counts support this clonotype. V usage is TRBV5-6 and J usage is TRBJ1-6, with D possibly being TRBD1 (5 bases). The CDR3 is 14 residues long. CDR1 SGHDT and CDR2 YYEEEE come from the germline V gene. V dropped 4 bases and J dropped 9 bases, with 14 bases sitting between them. The CDR3 region is CASSIGTSISPLHF. The CDR3 DNA follows: TGTGCCAGCAGCATAGGGACTTCTATTTCACCCCTCCACTTT. The complete variable domain, with remaining parts taken from reference TRBV5-6 and TRBJ1-6, reads DAGVTQSPTHLIKTRGQQVTLRCSPKSGHDTVSWYQQALGQGPQFIFQYYEEEERQRGNFPDRFSGHQFPNYSSELNVNALLLGDSALYLCASSIGTSISPLHFGNGTRLTVT.

J is TRBJ2-5 and V is TRBV7-8, with a tentative D call TRBD2 (6 bases). This CDR3 is 15 amino acids long. Per germline, CDR1 SGHVS and CDR2 FQNEAQ. The V gene lost 4 bases and the J gene lost 2 bases, with 14 bases spanning the gap. The CDR3 spells CASSSWVAEQETQYF. The CDR3 bases are TGTGCCAGCAGCTCATGGGTAGCGGAACAAGAGACCCAGTACTTC.

The rearrangement joins TRBV29-1 to TRBJ2-7, with TRBD2 matching 12 bases. There are 16 residues in the CDR3. With V trimmed by 4 bases and J by 0 bases, 7 bases remained unmatched. Looked up from germline, CDR1 is SQVTM and CDR2 is ANQGSEA. The CDR3 DNA sequence: TGCAGCGTTGCCGGGACTAGCGGGCGAAGCTCCTACGAGCAGTACTTC. It is translated as CSVAGTSGRSSYEQYF.

The V and J genes are TRBV28 and TRBJ1-2; D unclear. CDR3 size: 15 residues. Trimming removed 7 bases at V and 4 bases at J, with 19 bases between. The germline V gene has CDR1 MDHEN and CDR2 SYDVKM. CDR3 sequence: CASTPSGVLSYGYTF. CDR3 sequence (DNA): TGTGCCAGCACCCCCAGCGGGGTGTTATCCTATGGCTACACCTTC.

There are a few counts of this clonotype. The chain carries TRBV20-1 and TRBJ2-5; no clear D gene. This CDR3 has 13 amino acids. Germline V lookup: CDR1 DFQATT, CDR2 SNEGSKA (reference sequence). Between the trimmed V and J ends, which lost 1 base and 3 bases, there was a span of 9 bases. CDR3 DNA sequence: TGCAGTGCTAGAGCACTCATAAAAGAGACCCAGTACTTC. This sequence encodes CSARALIKETQYF.

About this clonotype itself: The CDR3 does not close with the conserved phenylalanine or tryptophan, likely indicating a read error. This sequence joins TRBV7-9 and TRBJ2-1; the D is unclear. CDR1 SEHNR and CDR2 FQNEAQ come from the germline V gene (reference sequence). Between the trimmed V and J ends, which lost 4 bases and 5 bases, there was a span of 6 bases. This CDR3 has 12 amino acids. The CDR3 reads CASSSANNEQFL. The CDR3 DNA follows: TGTGCCAGCAGCTCAGCGAACAATGAGCAGTTCCTC.

The rearrangement joins TRBV3-1 to TRBJ2-5; 11 bases are shared with TRBD2. The CDR3 is made up of 14 amino acids. V shed 1 base and J 10 bases; nucleotides not matched to a gene: 5. Per germline, CDR1 LGHDT and CDR2 YNNKEL (reference sequence). In nucleotides, the CDR3 is TGTGCCAGCAGCCAAGGCGCTAGCGGGGGGATCCAGTACTTC. Amino acid sequence: CASSQGASGGIQYF.

The gene calls are TRBV21-1 and TRBJ2-7. TRBV21-1 is flagged as a pseudogene. CDR3 size: 13 residues. CDR3 region: CASSNDGAYEQYF. CDR3 DNA sequence: TGTGCCAGCAGCAACGATGGGGCCTACGAGCAGTACTTC.

The chain carries TRBV7-9 and TRBJ1-2; 8 nucleotides align to TRBD1. CDR1 is SEHNR, CDR2 FQNEAQ, per germline (reference sequence). The CDR3 length is 14 residues. V shed 5 bases and J 4 bases; nucleotides not matched to a gene: 6. CDR3 in amino acids: CASSERTGSYGYTF. The CDR3 DNA sequence: TGTGCCAGCAGCGAACGGACAGGGTCCTATGGCTACACCTTC. Full variable domain (missing parts from reference TRBV7-9 and TRBJ1-2): DTGVSQNPRHKITKRGQNVTFRCDPISEHNRLYWYRQTLGQGPEFLTYFQNEAQLEKSRLLSDRFSAERPKGSFSTLEIQRTEQGDSAMYLCASSERTGSYGYTFGSGTRLTVV.

V usage is TRBV19 and J usage is TRBJ2-5; 7 nucleotides line up with TRBD1. CDR1 is LNHDA and CDR2 is SQIVND in the germline V gene (reference sequence). Trimming took 4 bases from V and 2 from J; bases not matched to a gene: 4. The CDR3 is made up of 14 amino acids. This CDR3 is CASSTSGQQETQYF. DNA of the CDR3: TGTGCCAGTAGTACCTCGGGACAGCAAGAGACCCAGTACTTC.

This sequence joins TRBV20-1 and TRBJ2-5; D is perhaps TRBD1 (5 bases). The V end lost 4 bases, the J end lost 5 bases, and 14 bases lay between the germline ends. Germline CDR1 is DFQATT and CDR2 is SNEGSKA (reference sequence). There are 13 residues in the CDR3. This CDR3 reads CSANQGLQETQYF. As DNA, the CDR3 is TGCAGTGCTAATCAGGGCCTACAGGAGACCCAGTACTTC.

The chain is built from TRBV5-1 and TRBJ2-1, with D uncertain. Germline values: CDR1 SGHRS, CDR2 YFSETQ. V lost 0 bases to trimming and J lost 6 bases, with 13 bases between them. There are 15 residues in the CDR3. This CDR3 is CASSLEDQLFNEQFF. CDR3 DNA: TGCGCCAGCAGCTTGGAAGACCAGCTGTTCAATGAGCAGTTCTTC. The full variable domain, in which reference TRBV5-1 and TRBJ2-1 provide the parts outside the CDR3, is KAGVTQTPRYLIKTRGQQVTLSCSPISGHRSVSWYQQTPGQGLQFLFEYFSETQRNKGNFPGRFSGRQFSNSRSEMNVSTLELGDSALYLCASSLEDQLFNEQFFGPGTRLTVL.

This clonotype was picked up a small number of times. The rearrangement joins TRBV6-2 or TRBV6-3 to TRBJ2-7; 13 nucleotides line up with TRBD2. V dropped 7 bases and J dropped 0; count of bases not matched to a gene: 6. The CDR3 extends over 16 amino acids. From germline, CDR1 is MNHEY and CDR2 SVGEGT. In DNA, the CDR3 is TGTGCCAGCATCGGACTAGCGGGAGACCTCTCCTACGAGCAGTACTTC. It encodes CASIGLAGDLSYEQYF.

This clonotype was recorded many times. The junction shows a germline mismatch at one end, possibly a read error. This chain links TRBV29-1 with TRBJ2-7; 7 bases agree with TRBD1. Germline V gene sequence: CDR1 SQVTM, CDR2 ANQGSEA. The CDR3 runs to 14 residues. CDR3 region: CSVSGTESSYEQYF. In DNA, the CDR3 is TGCAGCGTCTCCGGGACAGAGAGCTCCTACGAGCAGTACTTT.

V usage is TRBV28 and J usage is TRBJ2-2, with a weak D call TRBD1 (6 bases). The V end lost 8 bases, the J end lost 5 bases, and 21 bases lay between the germline ends. Germline V gives CDR1 MDHEN, CDR2 SYDVKM. This CDR3 has 16 amino acids. As DNA, the CDR3 is TGTGCCAGCCCGAAAGACAGGAATGGAGTAACCGGGGAGCTGTTTTTT. Its protein is CASPKDRNGVTGELFF.

The rearrangement joins TRBV7-2 to TRBJ2-3; weak D call: TRBD2 (6 bases). This CDR3 has 15 amino acids. Germline assignment: CDR1 SGHTA and CDR2 FQGNSA. V dropped 7 bases and J dropped 3 bases, with 17 bases sitting between them. Here the CDR3 reads CASTNRRGGTDTQYF. The CDR3 DNA reads TGTGCCAGCACCAACCGGAGAGGAGGGACAGATACGCAGTATTTT. Looking up the rest from reference TRBV7-2 and TRBJ2-3 gives the full variable domain: GAGVSQSPSNKVTEKGKDVELRCDPISGHTALYWYRQSLGQGLEFLIYFQGNSAPDKSGLPSDRFSAERTGGSVSTLTIQRTQQEDSAVYLCASTNRRGGTDTQYFGPGTRLTVL.

The chain couples TRBV29-1 to TRBJ2-7; D is perhaps TRBD1 or TRBD2 (5 bases each). This CDR3 region has 12 residues. CDR1 is SQVTM, CDR2 ANQGSEA, per germline. Trimming removed 0 bases from V and 8 bases from J, with 11 bases in between. This chain's CDR3 is CSVEERVGQQYF. DNA for the CDR3: TGCAGCGTTGAAGAAAGGGTGGGACAGCAGTACTTC.

The gene calls are TRBV3-1 and TRBJ2-5; 10 bases are shared with TRBD2. Per the germline V gene, CDR1 is LGHDT and CDR2 is YNNKEL (reference sequence). This CDR3 has 17 residues. The V segment lost 3 bases and the J segment 5 bases; nucleotides outside the gene matches: 12. DNA of the CDR3: TGTGCCAGCAGCCAGGGATTAGCGGGGGGAGAGGGGGAGACCCAGTACTTC. The encoded protein is CASSQGLAGGEGETQYF.

CDR3 bases: TGTGCCAGCAGTAAGTCGAGCTCCTACGAGCAGTACTTC. Residues: CASSKSSSYEQYF. The gene calls are TRBV28 and TRBJ2-5; the D is unclear. The closer fit of TRBJ2-7 to the DNA end suggests the J call may be wrong. Germline lookup yields CDR1 MDHEN and CDR2 SYDVKM. The CDR3 runs to 13 residues.

The chain has TRBV6-2 or TRBV6-3 and TRBJ2-7; 7 bases are shared with TRBD1. CDR1 MNHEY and CDR2 SVGEGT come from the germline V gene. Trimming cost V 2 bases and J 2 bases; bases outside gene matches: 3. This CDR3 is 14 amino acids long. CDR3: CASSYTGATYEQYF. In DNA, the CDR3 is TGTGCCAGCAGTTACACAGGGGCCACCTACGAGCAGTACTTC.